This T cell receptor beta chain comes out of a study of blood T cells in healthy people across ages. A second 7 to 11 cycle PCR used barcoded and J-beta primers. TCRdb itself ran the 5' RACE reads through MiXCR, one entry per CDR3 protein. The sample lists roughly 680,000 distinct CDR3 sequences; 52% were seen once. Donors ranged from 6 to 90 years old and were healthy Caucasians in Russia. Isolated PBMCs totaled at least 7 million in each sample. The total RNA that was extracted per sample amounted to at least 6 micrograms. The CDR3 contains 13 residues. The V end lost 6 bases, the J end lost 8 bases, and 16 bases lay between the germline ends. From germline, CDR1 is ENHRY and CDR2 SYGVKD.

Sequenced sample: blood. The V call is TRBV10-3, the J call TRBJ1-2, with D possibly being TRBD1 (5 bases). This TCR was recovered from an elderly woman in good health. CDR3 sequence: CAISERGPWGYTF. The DNA of the CDR3 is TGTGCCATCAGCGAACGGGGCCCTTGGGGCTACACCTTC.